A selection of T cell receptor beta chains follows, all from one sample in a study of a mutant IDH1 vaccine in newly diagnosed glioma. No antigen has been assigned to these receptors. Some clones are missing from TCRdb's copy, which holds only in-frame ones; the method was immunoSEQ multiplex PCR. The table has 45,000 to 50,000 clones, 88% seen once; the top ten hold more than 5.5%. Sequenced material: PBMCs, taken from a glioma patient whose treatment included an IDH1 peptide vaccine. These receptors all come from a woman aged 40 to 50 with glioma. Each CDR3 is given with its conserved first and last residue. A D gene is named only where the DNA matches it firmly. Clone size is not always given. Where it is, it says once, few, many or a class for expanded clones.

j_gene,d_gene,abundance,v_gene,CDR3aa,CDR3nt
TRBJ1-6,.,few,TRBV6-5,CASSYTGLDSPLHF,TGTGCCAGCAGTTACACAGGGCTTGACTCACCCCTCCACTTT
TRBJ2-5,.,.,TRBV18,CASSILSRGRGETQYF,TGTGCCAGCTCGATCCTATCCAGGGGCAGGGGAGAGACCCAGTACTTC
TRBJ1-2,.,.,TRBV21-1,CASSNKGDYGYTF,TGTGCCAGCAGCAACAAAGGGGACTATGGCTACACCTTC
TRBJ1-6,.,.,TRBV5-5,CASSSHEGNSPLHF,TGTGCCAGCAGCTCGCATGAAGGTAATTCACCCCTCCACTTT
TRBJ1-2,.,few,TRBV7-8,CASSRLSGDGYTF,TGTGCCAGCAGTCGTTTATCAGGGGACGGCTACACCTTC
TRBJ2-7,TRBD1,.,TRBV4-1,CASSQDRAYEQYF,TGCGCCAGCAGCCAGGACAGGGCATACGAGCAGTACTTC
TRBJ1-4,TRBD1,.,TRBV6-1,CASSDDRGRLDEKLFF,TGTGCCAGCAGTGACGACAGGGGGCGATTGGATGAAAAACTGTTTTTT
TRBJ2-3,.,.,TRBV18,CASSPPGLGTDTQYF,TGTGCCAGCTCACCACCGGGACTTGGCACAGATACGCAGTATTTT
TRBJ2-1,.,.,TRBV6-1,CASIEVRGYNEQFF,TGTGCCAGCATCGAAGTTAGGGGCTACAATGAGCAGTTCTTC
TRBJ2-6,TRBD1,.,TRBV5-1,CASSLSTGQGFSGANVLTF,TGCGCCAGCAGCTTGAGTACCGGACAGGGTTTCTCTGGGGCCAACGTCCTGACTTTC
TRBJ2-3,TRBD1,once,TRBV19,CASSEGQYTDTQYF,TGTGCCAGTAGTGAGGGACAGTACACAGATACGCAGTATTTT
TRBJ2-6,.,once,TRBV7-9,CASSRPSGPFSGANVLTF,TGTGCCAGCAGCCGCCCATCGGGTCCCTTCTCTGGGGCCAACGTCCTGACTTTC
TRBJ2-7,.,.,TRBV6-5,CASSYSGISEQYF,TGTGCCAGCAGTTACTCCGGTATTAGCGAGCAGTACTTC
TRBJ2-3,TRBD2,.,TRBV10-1,CASSVLAGSTDTQYF,TGCGCCAGCAGTGTTCTAGCGGGTAGCACAGATACGCAGTATTTT
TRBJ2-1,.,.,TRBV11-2,CASSSTSSYNEQFF,TGTGCCAGCAGCTCCACTAGTTCCTACAATGAGCAGTTCTTC
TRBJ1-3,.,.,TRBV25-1,CASSGPRDGNTIYF,TGTGCCAGCAGTGGGCCTAGAGACGGAAACACCATATATTTT
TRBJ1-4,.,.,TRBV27,CASSTRGRSTNEKLFF,TGTGCCAGCAGTACCCGTGGGCGGTCAACTAATGAAAAACTGTTTTTT
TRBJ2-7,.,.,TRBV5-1,CASSLAGRSSYEQYF,TGCGCCAGCAGCTTGGCGGGGAGGAGCTCCTACGAGCAGTACTTC
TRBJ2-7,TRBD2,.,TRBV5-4,CASSSGLANEQYF,TGTGCCAGCAGCTCAGGACTAGCCAACGAGCAGTACTTC
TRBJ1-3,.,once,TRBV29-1,CSVERGGTIYF,TGCAGCGTTGAACGCGGGGGCACCATATATTTT
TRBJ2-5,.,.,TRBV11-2,CASSLVWTNPKETQYF,TGTGCCAGCAGCTTAGTATGGACCAATCCCAAAGAGACCCAGTACTTC
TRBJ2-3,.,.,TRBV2,CASSEAPGVRDTQYF,TGTGCCAGCAGTGAAGCGCCGGGAGTCAGGGATACGCAGTATTTT
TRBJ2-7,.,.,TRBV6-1,CASSESSYEQYF,TGTGCCAGCAGTGAATCTTCATACGAGCAGTACTTC
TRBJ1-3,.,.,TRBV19,CASSILGSSGNTIYF,TGTGCCAGTAGTATATTGGGCAGCTCTGGAAACACCATATATTTT
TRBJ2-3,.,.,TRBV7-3,CASSLEGSDTQYF,TGTGCCAGCAGCTTAGAGGGTTCAGATACGCAGTATTTT
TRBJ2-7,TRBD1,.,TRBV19,CASARDRGSEQYF,TGTGCCAGTGCCCGGGACAGGGGTTCCGAGCAGTACTTC
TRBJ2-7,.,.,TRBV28,CASSFRQTIMIYEQYF,TGTGCCAGCAGTTTCCGACAGACAATAATGATCTACGAGCAGTACTTC
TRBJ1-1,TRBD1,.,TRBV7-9,CASRPPGTGITEAFF,TGTGCCAGCAGACCCCCTGGGACAGGAATCACTGAAGCTTTCTTT
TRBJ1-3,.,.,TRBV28,CASSWVRSSGNTIYF,TGTGCCAGCAGTTGGGTCAGGAGCTCTGGAAACACCATATATTTT
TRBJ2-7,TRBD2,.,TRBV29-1,CSVEGGSEQYF,TGCAGCGTCGAGGGAGGGAGCGAGCAGTACTTC
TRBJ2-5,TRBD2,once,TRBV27,CASSLMGGETQYF,TGTGCCAGCAGTTTGATGGGGGGGGAGACCCAGTACTTC
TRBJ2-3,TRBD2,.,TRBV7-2,CASSYPLGGGAIGDTQYF,TGTGCCAGCAGCTACCCGTTGGGCGGGGGGGCAATTGGAGATACGCAGTATTTT
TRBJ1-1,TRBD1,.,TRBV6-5,CASTRDSLRTEAFF,TGTGCCAGCACCAGGGACAGCCTGCGTACTGAAGCTTTCTTT
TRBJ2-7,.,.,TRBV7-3,CASSLTEGEQYF,TGTGCCAGCAGCTTAACGGAGGGCGAGCAGTACTTC
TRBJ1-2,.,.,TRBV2,CASSEGPNYGYTF,TGTGCCAGCAGTGAAGGACCAAACTATGGCTACACCTTC
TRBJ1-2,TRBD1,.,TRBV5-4,CASSLAAGGDYGYTF,TGTGCCAGCAGCTTGGCTGCAGGGGGCGACTATGGCTACACCTTC
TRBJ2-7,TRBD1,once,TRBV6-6,CASSPGQRYEQYF,TGTGCCAGCAGCCCGGGACAGAGGTACGAGCAGTACTTC
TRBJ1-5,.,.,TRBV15,CATSRDRLPQHF,TGTGCCACCAGCAGAGATCGACTGCCCCAGCATTTT
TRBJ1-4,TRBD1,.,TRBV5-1,CASSLAGQQNEKLFF,TGCGCCAGCAGCTTGGCGGGACAGCAAAATGAAAAACTGTTTTTT
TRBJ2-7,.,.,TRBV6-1,CASSGDRTYEQYF,TGTGCCAGCAGTGGCGACAGAACCTACGAGCAGTACTTC
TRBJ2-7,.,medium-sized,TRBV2,CASSEAEWKGSYEQYF,TGTGCCAGCAGTGAAGCAGAATGGAAGGGCTCCTACGAGCAGTACTTC